These 10 T cell receptor beta chains share one sample of origin, sequenced in a study of Ad26.COV2.S vaccination and SARS-CoV-2 variants. This table comes from immunoSEQ multiplex PCR, and its TCRdb copy is limited to in-frame clones, with some not included. This sample yields 100,000 or so clones, of which around 80% are seen a single time; roughly 17% belongs to the top ten. Sample: peripheral blood, taken after recovery from COVID-19. The receptors were gathered from a human donor who had recovered from COVID-19.

The J gene is TRBJ2-3, the V gene TRBV10-3; 13 bases line up with TRBD2. V was clipped by 4 bases and J by 2 bases; unmatched bases: 6. Looked up from germline, CDR1 is ENHRY and CDR2 is SYGVKD. This CDR3 has 17 residues. CDR3 protein: CAISGGLAGVSTDTQYF. CDR3 nucleotides: TGTGCCATCAGTGGCGGACTAGCGGGGGTCTCCACAGATACGCAGTATTTT.

The chain recombines TRBV7-7 with TRBJ2-1, with 8 bases identical to TRBD2. Looked up from germline, CDR1 is SSHAT and CDR2 is FNYEAQ (reference sequence). CDR3 size: 16 residues. J lost 8 bases, V lost 1 base, and 10 bases had no gene match. The CDR3 region has the DNA TGTGCCAGCAGCTTAGGGGCGGGGGGCCTCTCGGATGAGCAGTTCTTC. It is translated as CASSLGAGGLSDEQFF.

The chain carries TRBV28 and TRBJ1-6; D is undetermined. The CDR3 covers 12 residues. Looked up from germline, CDR1 is MDHEN and CDR2 is SYDVKM. The V end lost 3 bases, the J end lost 13 bases, and 10 bases lay between the germline ends. CDR3: CASSLPGVPLHF. DNA for the CDR3: TGTGCCAGCAGTTTGCCCGGGGTTCCCCTCCACTTT.

J is TRBJ1-1 and V is TRBV30; 8 bases match TRBD1. This CDR3 comprises 13 residues. Trimming took 1 base from V and 6 from J; bases not matched to a gene: 4. Germline CDR1 and CDR2: GTSNPN and SVGIG (reference sequence). The chain's CDR3 is CAWSDTGGPEAFF. CDR3 nucleotide sequence: TGTGCCTGGAGTGATACAGGGGGGCCTGAAGCTTTCTTT. The full variable domain, with the rest looked up from reference TRBV30 and TRBJ1-1, is SQTIHQWPATLVQPVGSPLSLECTVEGTSNPNLYWYRQAAGRGLQLLFYSVGIGQISSEVPQNLSASRPQDRQFILSSKKLLLSDSGFYLCAWSDTGGPEAFFGQGTRLTVV.

V gene TRBV7-2 combines with J gene TRBJ2-3, with a weak D call TRBD1 (5 bases). CDR3 length equals 16 residues. Germline values: CDR1 SGHTA, CDR2 FQGNSA. V dropped 1 base and J dropped 0 bases, with 11 bases sitting between them. Here the CDR3 DNA reads TGTGCCAGCAGCTTAGGGGGCGAGCCCAGCACAGATACGCAGTATTTT. Amino acid sequence: CASSLGGEPSTDTQYF.

The V gene is TRBV28, the J gene TRBJ1-5, with D hard to call. The CDR3 contains 13 residues. V lost 3 bases, J lost 4 bases, and 7 bases lay in between. Germline V CDR1 and CDR2: MDHEN, SYDVKM. The CDR3 region is CASSFEENQPQHF. Here the CDR3 DNA reads TGTGCCAGCAGTTTTGAGGAAAATCAGCCCCAGCATTTT.

V is TRBV27 and J is TRBJ1-5; D remains ambiguous. The CDR3 has 13 amino acids. The V end was cut by 5 bases, the J end by 5 bases, with 10 bases between. Germline V CDR1 and CDR2: MNHEY, SMNVEV (reference sequence). The CDR3 loop reads CASSGGLYQPQHF. The CDR3 DNA is TGTGCCAGCAGTGGTGGGTTATATCAGCCCCAGCATTTT.

The genes are TRBV5-4 and TRBJ1-1, with a weak D call TRBD1 (5 bases). Germline CDR1 and CDR2: SGHNT and YYREEE (reference sequence). CDR3 length: 14 residues. The V and J ends lost 5 bases and 0 bases respectively, with 11 bases between them. CDR3 in amino acids: CASRLGGVNTEAFF. Here the CDR3 DNA reads TGTGCCAGCAGACTGGGAGGGGTGAACACTGAAGCTTTCTTT.

The chain uses TRBV11-1 and TRBJ2-1; D perhaps matches TRBD2 (7 bases). CDR1 is SGHAT and CDR2 is FQDESV in the germline V gene (reference sequence). The V end was cut by 0 bases, the J end by 5 bases, with 11 bases between. This CDR3 spans 15 amino acids. The CDR3 protein is CASSLARGRHNEQFF. Written as DNA, the CDR3 is TGTGCCAGCAGCTTAGCGCGGGGGCGTCACAATGAGCAGTTCTTC.

The chain employs TRBV3-1 (or the pseudogene TRBV3-2) and TRBJ1-5, with D perhaps matching TRBD1 (6 bases). Germline CDR1 is LGHDT and CDR2 is YNNKEL (reference sequence). V was trimmed by 1 base and J by 8 bases, leaving 9 bases between them. The length of the CDR3 is 13 residues. The CDR3 loop is CASSQGTAKPQHF. The CDR3 DNA is TGTGCCAGCAGCCAAGGGACAGCAAAGCCCCAGCATTTT.